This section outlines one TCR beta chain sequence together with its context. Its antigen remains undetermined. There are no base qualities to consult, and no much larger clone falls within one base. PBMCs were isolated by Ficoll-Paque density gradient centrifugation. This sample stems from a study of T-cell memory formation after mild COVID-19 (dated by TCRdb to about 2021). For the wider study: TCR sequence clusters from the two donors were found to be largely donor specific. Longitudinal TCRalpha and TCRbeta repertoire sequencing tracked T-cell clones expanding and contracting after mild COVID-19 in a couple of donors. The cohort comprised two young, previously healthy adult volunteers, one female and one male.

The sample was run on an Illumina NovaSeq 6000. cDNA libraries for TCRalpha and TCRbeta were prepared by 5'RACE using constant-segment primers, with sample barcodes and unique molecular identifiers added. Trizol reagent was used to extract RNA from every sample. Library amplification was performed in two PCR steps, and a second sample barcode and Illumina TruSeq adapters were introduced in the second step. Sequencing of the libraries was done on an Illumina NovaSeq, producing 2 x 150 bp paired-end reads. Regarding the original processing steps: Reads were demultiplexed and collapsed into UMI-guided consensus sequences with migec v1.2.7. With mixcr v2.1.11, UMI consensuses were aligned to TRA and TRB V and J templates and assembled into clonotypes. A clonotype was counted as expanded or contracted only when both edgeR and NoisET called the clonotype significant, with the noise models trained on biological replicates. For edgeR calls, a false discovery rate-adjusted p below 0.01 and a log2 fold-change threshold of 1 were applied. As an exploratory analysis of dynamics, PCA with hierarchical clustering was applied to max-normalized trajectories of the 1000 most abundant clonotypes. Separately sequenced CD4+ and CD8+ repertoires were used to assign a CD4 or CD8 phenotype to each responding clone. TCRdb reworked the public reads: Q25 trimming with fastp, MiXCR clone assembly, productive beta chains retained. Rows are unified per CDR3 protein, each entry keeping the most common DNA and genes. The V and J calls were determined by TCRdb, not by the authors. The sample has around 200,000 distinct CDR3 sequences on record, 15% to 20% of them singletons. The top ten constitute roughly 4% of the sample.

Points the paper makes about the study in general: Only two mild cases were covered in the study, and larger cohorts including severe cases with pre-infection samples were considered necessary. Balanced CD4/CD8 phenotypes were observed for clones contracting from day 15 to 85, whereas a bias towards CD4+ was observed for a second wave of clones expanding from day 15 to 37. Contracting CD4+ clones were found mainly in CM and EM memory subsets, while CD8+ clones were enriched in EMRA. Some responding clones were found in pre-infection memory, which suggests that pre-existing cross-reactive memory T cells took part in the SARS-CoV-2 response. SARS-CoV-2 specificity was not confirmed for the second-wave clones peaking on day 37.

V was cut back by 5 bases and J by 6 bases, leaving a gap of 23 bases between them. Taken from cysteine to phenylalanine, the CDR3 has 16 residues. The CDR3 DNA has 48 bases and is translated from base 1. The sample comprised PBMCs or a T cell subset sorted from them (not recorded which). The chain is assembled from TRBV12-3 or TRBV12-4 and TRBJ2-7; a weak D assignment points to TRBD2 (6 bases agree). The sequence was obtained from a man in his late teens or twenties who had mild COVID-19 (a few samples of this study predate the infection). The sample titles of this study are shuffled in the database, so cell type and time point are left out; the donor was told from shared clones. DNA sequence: TGTGCCAGCAGTCCAAATTTAGGGCTAGCGCCGGGCGAGCAGTACTTC. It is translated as CASSPNLGLAPGEQYF.